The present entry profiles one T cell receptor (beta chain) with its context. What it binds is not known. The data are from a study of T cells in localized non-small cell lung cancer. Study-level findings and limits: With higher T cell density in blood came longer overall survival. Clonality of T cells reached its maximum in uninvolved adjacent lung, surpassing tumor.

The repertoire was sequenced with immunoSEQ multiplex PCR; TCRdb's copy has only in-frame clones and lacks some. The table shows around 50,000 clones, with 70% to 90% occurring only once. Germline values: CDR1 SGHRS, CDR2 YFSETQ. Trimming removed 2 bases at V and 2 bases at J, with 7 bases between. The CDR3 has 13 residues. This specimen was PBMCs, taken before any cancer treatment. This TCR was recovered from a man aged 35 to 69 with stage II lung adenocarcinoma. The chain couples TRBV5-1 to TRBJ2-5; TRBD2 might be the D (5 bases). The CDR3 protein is CASSLEGQETQYF. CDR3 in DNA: TGCGCCAGCAGCTTAGAGGGTCAAGAGACCCAGTACTTC.